Below, 22 T cell receptor beta chains from the same sample are listed, as sequenced in a study of shared clonotypes between healthy human individuals. Generated by immunoSEQ multiplex PCR, the TCRdb table keeps only in-frame clones and is missing some. The data show 2 million to 3 million clones, with 93% seen just once and 0.36% held by the top ten. Sequencing used naive CD4+ T cells from PBMCs. As for subset: CD45RA+ positively selected. The receptors were gathered from a man in his late teens or twenties in good health. Some clones in this sample may be carry-over from other donors' samples.

The V call is TRBV6-6, the J call TRBJ2-5, with D hard to call. This CDR3 is 12 amino acids long. CDR1 and CDR2 from the germline V gene are MNHNY and SVGAGI (reference sequence). Trimming stripped 1 base from V and 5 bases from J, with 5 bases between. CDR3 DNA sequence: TGTGCCAGCAGTTACTACGGGGAGACCCAGTACTTC. It specifies CASSYYGETQYF.

This clone was seen a single time. The chain carries TRBV18 and TRBJ2-5; D is uncertain. The CDR3 contains 14 residues. Germline V gene lookup returns CDR1 KGHSH and CDR2 LQKENI. Trimming cost V 6 bases and J 5 bases, with 16 bases left between them. The CDR3 is CASSPVALRETQYF. The CDR3 nucleotides read TGTGCCAGCTCCCCCGTCGCCCTCAGGGAGACCCAGTACTTC.

The chain combines TRBV15 with TRBJ1-1, with D unresolved. Germline V lookup: CDR1 LNHNV, CDR2 YYDKDF (reference sequence). This CDR3 has 13 amino acids. Trimming stripped 1 base from V and 6 bases from J, with 9 bases between. CDR3 bases: TGTGCCACCAGCAGAGGCGACGTGGCTGAAGCTTTCTTT. Its translation is CATSRGDVAEAFF.

This rearrangement joins TRBV11-3 to TRBJ1-1; D uncertain. Trimming shortened V by 1 base and J by 6 bases, and 9 bases separated the two germline ends. Per germline, CDR1 SGHNT and CDR2 YENEEA. The CDR3 consists of 13 residues. The CDR3 DNA is TGTGCCAGCAGCTTAGGATCCGGGCCTGAAGCTTTCTTT. The encoded protein is CASSLGSGPEAFF.

Concerning this clone: The same CDR3 also results from other DNA sequences found in this sample. The rearrangement joins TRBV18 to TRBJ2-5; TRBD2 agrees at 8 bases. This CDR3 comprises 15 residues. Unmatched junction bases numbered 5, after V lost 3 bases and J lost 2 bases. The germline CDR1 and CDR2 sequences are KGHSH and LQKENI. CDR3 sequence reads: CASSPLAGTQETQYF. CDR3 DNA: TGTGCCAGCTCACCTCTAGCGGGTACTCAAGAGACCCAGTACTTC. The full variable domain, with the rest looked up from reference TRBV18 and TRBJ2-5, is NAGVMQNPRHLVRRRGQEARLRCSPMKGHSHVYWYRQLPEEGLKFMVYLQKENIIDESGMPKERFSAEFPKEGPSILRIQQVVRGDSAAYFCASSPLAGTQETQYFGPGTRLLVL.

The V call is TRBV5-1, the J call TRBJ2-5; 9 bases are a match to TRBD1. Germline V gene lookup returns CDR1 SGHRS and CDR2 YFSETQ. Trimming at V came to 0 bases and at J to 4 bases, leaving 7 bases not matched to a gene. The CDR3 loop spans 16 amino acids. The DNA of the CDR3 is TGCGCCAGCAGCTTGGAAATAGACAGGGGGGGAGAGACCCAGTACTTC. Protein product: CASSLEIDRGGETQYF.

The chain combines TRBV11-2 with TRBJ2-5; D perhaps matches TRBD2 (6 bases). V was trimmed by 3 bases and J by 5 bases, leaving 13 bases between them. CDR1 is SGHAT, CDR2 FQNNGV, per germline. CDR3 size: 14 residues. The CDR3 coding sequence is TGTGCCAGCAGCTTCCGGGGGACGAGGGAGACCCAGTACTTC. It codes for CASSFRGTRETQYF.

The V and J genes are TRBV7-3 and TRBJ2-6, with D unclear. The germline CDR1 and CDR2 sequences are SGHTA and FQGTGA. This CDR3 has 15 residues. Deletions cut 5 bases from V and 0 bases from J, with 8 bases between. This chain's CDR3 is CASSARASGANVLTF. The DNA for the CDR3 is TGTGCCAGCAGCGCAAGGGCCTCTGGGGCCAACGTCCTGACTTTC.

The chain has TRBV5-5 and TRBJ2-7; D not resolved. Trimming left V 1 base short and J 3 bases short, with 14 bases between. Germline V CDR1 and CDR2: SGHKS, YYEKEE (reference sequence). The CDR3 totals 15 residues. The CDR3 protein is CASSLIVPSLYEQYF. In nucleotides, the CDR3 is TGTGCCAGCAGCTTGATCGTCCCCTCTCTCTACGAGCAGTACTTC. The variable domain in full, completed from reference TRBV5-5 and TRBJ2-7, reads DAGVTQSPTHLIKTRGQQVTLRCSPISGHKSVSWYQQVLGQGPQFIFQYYEKEERGRGNFPDRFSARQFPNYSSELNVNALLLGDSALYLCASSLIVPSLYEQYFGPGTRLTVT.

J is TRBJ1-5 and V is TRBV6-5, with D possibly TRBD1 on 6 matching bases. Germline CDR1 and CDR2: MNHEY and SVGAGI. This CDR3 spans 15 amino acids. Trimming took 6 bases from V and 0 from J, leaving 12 bases between them. The CDR3 nucleotides read TGTGCCAGCAGCTCAACAGGGCATAGCAATCAGCCCCAGCATTTT. As protein: CASSSTGHSNQPQHF.

The chain combines TRBV5-8 with TRBJ2-5; D is possibly TRBD1 (6 bases). V was clipped by 5 bases and J by 3 bases, with 14 bases between them. Germline loops: CDR1 SGHTS, CDR2 YDEGEE. The CDR3 consists of 14 residues. CDR3 bases: TGTGCCAGCAGTTCTCAGGGGCTGGAAGAGACCCAGTACTTC. It yields the protein CASSSQGLEETQYF.

CDR3 loop: CASSLGTGTQYF. In DNA form, the CDR3 reads TGTGCCAGCAGTTTAGGCACAGGGACCCAGTACTTC. The chain combines TRBV27 with TRBJ2-5, with D possibly TRBD1 on 5 matching bases. The CDR3 covers 12 residues. Germline V gives CDR1 MNHEY, CDR2 SMNVEV (reference sequence). The germline V and J ends were trimmed by 2 bases and 7 bases, with 8 bases remaining between them.

Points on this clone: One base away lies a much larger clone, so this may be a sequencing read error. Within the sample, other DNA sequences also encode this same CDR3. The chain recombines TRBV6-5 with TRBJ1-1; no reliable D call. The V and J ends lost 4 bases and 0 bases respectively, with 3 bases between them. This CDR3 comprises 12 residues. Germline lookup yields CDR1 MNHEY and CDR2 SVGAGI. CDR3: CASSLVNTEAFF. The CDR3 coding sequence is TGTGCCAGCAGTTTGGTGAACACTGAAGCTTTCTTT.

This clone was counted a single time. The sample holds other DNA sequences that translate to the same CDR3. The rearrangement uses TRBV6-5 and TRBJ1-2; TRBD1 might be the D (5 bases). Trimming cost V 2 bases and J 5 bases, with 12 bases left between them. In germline, CDR1 is MNHEY, CDR2 SVGAGI. This CDR3 spans 14 amino acids. The CDR3 region has the DNA TGTGCCAGCAGTTACGGTGGGGGAGGGTATGGCTACACCTTC. Residues: CASSYGGGGYGYTF.

This chain joins TRBV29-1 and TRBJ2-7; D perhaps matches TRBD1 (6 bases). Germline V CDR1 and CDR2: SQVTM, ANQGSEA. The CDR3 consists of 18 residues. The V end lost 6 bases, the J end lost 4 bases, and 31 bases lay between the germline ends. CDR3 residues: CSVQGLPGQGPWGYEQYF. The CDR3 nucleotides are TGCAGCGTCCAGGGGTTACCGGGACAAGGTCCCTGGGGGTACGAGCAGTACTTC.

In its sample, this clone was seen once. The chain uses TRBV25-1 and TRBJ1-4; D not resolved. V was cut by 3 bases and J by 6 bases, with 11 bases left in between. This CDR3 spans 14 amino acids. CDR1 and CDR2 from the germline V gene are MGHDK and SYGVNS. CDR3 region: CASSDSNSYEKLFF. DNA of the CDR3: TGTGCCAGCAGTGATTCGAACAGCTATGAAAAACTGTTTTTT.

This sequence joins TRBV5-1 and TRBJ2-7, with TRBD2 matching 8 bases. The V gene's germline CDR1 is SGHRS and CDR2 YFSETQ. V dropped 4 bases and J dropped 7; count of bases not matched to a gene: 22. The CDR3 is 18 residues long. The CDR3 region has the DNA TGCGCCAGCAGCCATCGCTCTTTGTCGGCTAGCGGGTCGCGGGAGCAGTACTTC. This codes for CASSHRSLSASGSREQYF.

The gene calls are TRBV28 and TRBJ1-5; 7 nucleotides agree with TRBD1. The CDR3 extends over 15 amino acids. The germline V gene encodes CDR1 MDHEN and CDR2 SYDVKM. The V gene end was trimmed by 6 bases and the J gene end by 3 bases; junction bases not matched to a gene: 8. CDR3 sequence: CASSGRGTDNQPQHF. The CDR3 coding sequence is TGTGCCAGCAGCGGGAGAGGGACAGACAATCAGCCCCAGCATTTT.

V usage is TRBV2 and J usage is TRBJ2-2, with 10 positions matching TRBD2. Germline assignment: CDR1 SNHLY and CDR2 FYNNEI. Trimming at V came to 5 bases and at J to 4 bases, leaving 4 bases not matched to a gene. The length of the CDR3 is 15 residues. Here the CDR3 reads CASSTASGGTGELFF. CDR3 DNA: TGTGCCAGCAGTACGGCTAGCGGGGGCACCGGGGAGCTGTTTTTT.

V usage is TRBV11-3 and J usage is TRBJ2-1; 14 bases line up with TRBD2. The CDR3 extends over 15 amino acids. V dropped 5 bases and J dropped 7; count of bases not matched to a gene: 4. CDR1 is SGHNT and CDR2 is YENEEA in the germline V gene. The CDR3 region is CASSPGTSGSNEQFF. The CDR3 nucleotides are TGTGCCAGCAGCCCCGGGACTAGCGGGAGTAATGAGCAGTTCTTC. Combining the CDR3 with reference TRBV11-3 and TRBJ2-1 gives the whole variable domain EAGVVQSPRYKIIEKKQPVAFWCNPISGHNTLYWYLQNLGQGPELLIRYENEEAVDDSQLPKDRFSAERLKGVDSTLKIQPAELGDSAVYLCASSPGTSGSNEQFFGPGTRLTVL.

The rearrangement uses TRBV28 and TRBJ1-1; D gene uncertain. Trimming removed 7 bases from V and 2 bases from J, with 5 bases in between. Germline V CDR1 and CDR2: MDHEN, SYDVKM. This CDR3 region has 11 residues. The CDR3 coding sequence is TGTGCCAGCACCGATAACACTGAAGCTTTCTTT. Translated, it gives CASTDNTEAFF.

As regards this clone: Within the sample, other DNA sequences also encode this same CDR3. The chain links TRBV9 to TRBJ1-2; the D is unclear. Germline V gene sequence: CDR1 SGDLS, CDR2 YYNGEE. This CDR3 is built from 12 residues. V was trimmed by 0 bases and J by 4 bases, leaving 4 bases between them. The CDR3 spells CASSVGLYGYTF. In nucleotides, the CDR3 is TGTGCCAGCAGCGTAGGCCTCTATGGCTACACCTTC.